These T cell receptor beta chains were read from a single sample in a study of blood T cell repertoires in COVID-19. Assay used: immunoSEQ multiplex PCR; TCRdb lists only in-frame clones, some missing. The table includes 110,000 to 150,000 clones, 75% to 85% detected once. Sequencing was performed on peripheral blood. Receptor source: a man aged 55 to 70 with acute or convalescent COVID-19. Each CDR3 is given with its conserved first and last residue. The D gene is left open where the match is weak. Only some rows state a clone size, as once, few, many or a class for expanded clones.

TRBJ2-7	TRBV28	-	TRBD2	CASSLVAGGPREQYF	TGTGCCAGCAGTTTAGTAGCGGGAGGGCCGAGAGAGCAGTACTTC
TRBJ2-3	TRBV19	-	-	CASSITPQSPDTQYF	TGTGCCAGTAGTATCACCCCACAGTCACCAGATACGCAGTATTTT
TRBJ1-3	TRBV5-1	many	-	CASSSGRPTGNTIYF	TGCGCCAGCAGCTCGGGGAGGCCGACTGGAAACACCATATATTTT
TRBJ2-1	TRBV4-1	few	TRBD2	CASSISGSGYNEQFF	TGCGCCAGCAGCATTAGCGGGAGTGGCTACAATGAGCAGTTCTTC
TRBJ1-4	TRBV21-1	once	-	CASSNRTGGNEKLFF	TGTGCCAGCAGCAACAGGACAGGGGGCAATGAAAAACTGTTTTTT
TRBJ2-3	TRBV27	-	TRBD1	CASRRQGKTDTQYF	TGTGCCAGCAGGAGACAGGGCAAAACAGATACGCAGTATTTT
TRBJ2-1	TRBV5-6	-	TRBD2	CASSDSGRTYNEQFF	TGTGCCAGCAGCGATAGCGGGAGGACCTACAATGAGCAGTTCTTC
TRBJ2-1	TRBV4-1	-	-	CASSLGLSSYNEQFF	TGCGCCAGCAGCCTTGGACTGAGCTCCTACAATGAGCAGTTCTTC
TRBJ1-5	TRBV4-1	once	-	CASRPMQGKQPQHF	TGCGCCAGCAGACCAATGCAGGGGAAACAGCCCCAGCATTTT
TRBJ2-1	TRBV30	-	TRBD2	CAWRGLAGASYNEQFF	TGTGCCTGGAGGGGACTAGCGGGAGCTTCCTACAATGAGCAGTTCTTC
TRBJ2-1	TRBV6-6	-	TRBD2	CASRSPGLTPREQFF	TGTGCCAGCAGATCCCCGGGACTAACTCCGCGGGAGCAGTTCTTC
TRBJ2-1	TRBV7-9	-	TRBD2	CASSRYSGSKGGQFF	TGTGCCAGCAGCCGATATAGCGGGAGCAAAGGGGGGCAGTTCTTC
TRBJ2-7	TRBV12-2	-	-	CVRDSSYEQYF	TGTGTCCGCGATAGCTCCTACGAGCAGTACTTC
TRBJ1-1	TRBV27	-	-	CASSQNTEAFF	TGTGCCAGCAGCCAGAACACTGAAGCTTTCTTT
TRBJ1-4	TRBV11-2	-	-	CASSPRQDSWEKLFF	TGTGCCAGCAGCCCACGACAGGATAGTTGGGAAAAACTGTTTTTT
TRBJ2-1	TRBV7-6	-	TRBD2	CASSLVASGTYNEQFF	TGTGCCAGCAGCTTAGTGGCGAGCGGGACCTACAATGAGCAGTTCTTC
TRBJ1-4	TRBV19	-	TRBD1	CASSTQWTGGEKLFF	TGTGCCAGTAGTACCCAATGGACAGGGGGCGAAAAACTGTTTTTT
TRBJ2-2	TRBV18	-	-	CASSSPPNTGELFF	TGTGCCAGCTCATCTCCTCCGAACACCGGGGAGCTGTTTTTT
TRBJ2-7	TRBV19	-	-	CASSIEGDQQYF	TGTGCCAGTAGTATAGAAGGAGATCAGCAGTACTTC
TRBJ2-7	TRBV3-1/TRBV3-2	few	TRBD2	CASSPRVASGSSRAEQYF	TGTGCCAGCAGCCCTCGTGTGGCTAGCGGGAGTAGCAGGGCCGAGCAGTACTTC
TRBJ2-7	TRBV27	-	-	CASSLSRGQRPYEQYF	TGTGCCAGCAGTTTATCCCGAGGACAAAGGCCCTACGAGCAGTACTTC
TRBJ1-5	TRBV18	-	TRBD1	CASSPIGQGELGPQHF	TGTGCCAGCTCACCAATCGGACAGGGGGAGTTGGGGCCCCAGCATTTT
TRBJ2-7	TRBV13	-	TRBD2	CASSSRGEFQQYF	TGTGCCAGCAGCTCTCGGGGGGAATTTCAGCAGTACTTC
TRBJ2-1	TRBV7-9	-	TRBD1	CASSRYRGPSYNEQFF	TGTGCCAGCAGTCGTTACAGGGGGCCCTCCTACAATGAGCAGTTCTTC
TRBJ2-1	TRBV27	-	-	CASSSPRYNEQFF	TGTGCCAGCAGTTCCCCTAGGTACAATGAGCAGTTCTTC
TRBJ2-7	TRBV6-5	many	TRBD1	CASSYNRDSYEQYF	TGTGCCAGCAGTTACAATCGGGACAGCTACGAGCAGTACTTC
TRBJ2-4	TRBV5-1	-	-	CASSFQGTKNIQYF	TGCGCCAGCAGCTTCCAGGGAACCAAAAACATTCAGTACTTC
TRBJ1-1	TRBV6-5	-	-	CASSKTIMNTEAFF	TGTGCCAGCAGTAAGACAATTATGAACACTGAAGCTTTCTTT
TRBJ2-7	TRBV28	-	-	CASSLGAMYEQYF	TGTGCCAGCAGTCTGGGGGCAATGTACGAGCAGTACTTC
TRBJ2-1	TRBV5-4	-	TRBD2	CASSLAGASGDNEQFF	TGTGCCAGCAGCTTGGCCGGAGCTAGCGGCGACAATGAGCAGTTCTTC
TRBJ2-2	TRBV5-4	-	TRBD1	CASSAQGASGELFF	TGTGCCAGCAGCGCGCAGGGGGCGTCCGGGGAGCTGTTTTTT
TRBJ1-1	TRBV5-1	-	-	CASSPVPGGGPTEAFF	TGCGCCAGCAGCCCCGTCCCGGGGGGCGGGCCCACTGAAGCTTTCTTT
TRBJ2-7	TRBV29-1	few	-	CSVRGRQFHGDYEQYF	TGCAGCGTTCGAGGAAGACAGTTCCATGGAGACTACGAGCAGTACTTC
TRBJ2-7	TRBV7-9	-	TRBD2	CASSQAGGTRGLEQYF	TGTGCCAGCAGCCAAGCCGGTGGGACTAGGGGCCTCGAGCAGTACTTC
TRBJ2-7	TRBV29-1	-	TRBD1	CSVVATGGFEQYF	TGCAGCGTTGTGGCGACAGGGGGCTTCGAGCAGTACTTC
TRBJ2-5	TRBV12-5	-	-	CASGPGILIGETQYF	TGTGCTAGTGGTCCGGGGATCCTCATAGGAGAGACCCAGTACTTC